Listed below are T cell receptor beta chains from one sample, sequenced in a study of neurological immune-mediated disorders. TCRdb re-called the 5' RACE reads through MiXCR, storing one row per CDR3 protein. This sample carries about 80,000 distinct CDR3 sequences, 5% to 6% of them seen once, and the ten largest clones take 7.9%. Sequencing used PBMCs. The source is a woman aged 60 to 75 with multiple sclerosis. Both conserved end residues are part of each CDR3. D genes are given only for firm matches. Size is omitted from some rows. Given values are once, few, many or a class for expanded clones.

TGCAGTGCTAGTATAGCGGGGGGCGGTAAGACCCAGTACTTC	CSASIAGGGKTQYF	TRBJ2-5	TRBD2	many	TRBV20-1
TGCAGTGCTAGACCCGGGACAGGGAGCACAGATACGCAGTATTTT	CSARPGTGSTDTQYF	TRBJ2-3	TRBD1	many	TRBV20-1
TGTGCCAGCAGCCAAACGGGGACTAGACTTGAGACCCAGTACTTC	CASSQTGTRLETQYF	TRBJ2-5	TRBD2	-	TRBV3-1
TGTGCCAGCAGCGTAGATAGTGGAGGGACCTACGAGCAGTACTTC	CASSVDSGGTYEQYF	TRBJ2-7	-	many	TRBV9
TGTGCCAGCAGTTCGTCACAGGGTGTTCAGCCCCAGTATTTT	CASSSSQGVQPQYF	TRBJ2-3	-	-	TRBV6-6
TGTGCCAGCAGTAAGGGGGGGTCTTACAATGAGCAGTTCTTC	CASSKGGSYNEQFF	TRBJ2-1	-	many	TRBV12-3/TRBV12-4
TGCGCCAGCAGCTCGGTGGGGGAAAGGAGGACTGAAGCTTTCTTT	CASSSVGERRTEAFF	TRBJ1-1	-	many	TRBV5-1
TGCAGTGCCACCTCTCAGGAGACCCAGTACTTC	CSATSQETQYF	TRBJ2-5	-	many	TRBV20-1
TGCGCCAGCAGCCAAGATAAAAGTTGGGGGCAGGGGAACACTGAAGCTTTCTTT	CASSQDKSWGQGNTEAFF	TRBJ1-1	-	many	TRBV4-1
TGTGCCAGCAGTGAAGGTTTCGAGCAGTACTTC	CASSEGFEQYF	TRBJ2-7	-	large	TRBV6-1
TGTGCCAGCTCACCACCTAGACAGGGGAACTACGAGCAGTACTTC	CASSPPRQGNYEQYF	TRBJ2-7	TRBD1	many	TRBV18
TGTGCCAGCAATAGGGGGCGAGCATATGAAGCTTTCTTT	CASNRGRAYEAFF	TRBJ1-1	TRBD1	-	TRBV7-9
TGTGCCAGCAGACCGAAGATCCGGTTGAGCTCCTACGAGCAGTACTTC	CASRPKIRLSSYEQYF	TRBJ2-7	-	many	TRBV7-9
TGTGCCAGCAGCGCATCTAGATTTTCCAAAAACATTCAGTACTTC	CASSASRFSKNIQYF	TRBJ2-4	-	many	TRBV7-8
TGTGCCACCTATACCAGGGATACCACTGAAGCTTTCTTT	CATYTRDTTEAFF	TRBJ1-1	-	many	TRBV6-1
TGCGCCAGCAGCTCAACAGGGGTTCGCGGCTACACCTTC	CASSSTGVRGYTF	TRBJ1-2	TRBD1	many	TRBV5-1
TGTGCCAGCAGCACGCAAACAGGGGAAGGGCAGTATTTT	CASSTQTGEGQYF	TRBJ2-3	TRBD1	many	TRBV7-2
TGCAGTGCTAGGGGGCTGACTGGGGCCTACGAGCAGTACTTC	CSARGLTGAYEQYF	TRBJ2-7	-	many	TRBV20-1
TGTGCCAGCACGTCTAGCGTTCGAAGCACAGATACGCAGTATTTT	CASTSSVRSTDTQYF	TRBJ2-3	-	many	TRBV28
TGCGCCAGCAGCTTGGATCCGCGGGGGGCCAACACCGGGGAGCTGTTTTTT	CASSLDPRGANTGELFF	TRBJ2-2	TRBD2	many	TRBV5-1
TGCGCCAGCAGCTTGACCCCCGGCGGCTATGGCTACACCTTC	CASSLTPGGYGYTF	TRBJ1-2	-	many	TRBV5-1
TGTGCCACCAACCCCATGGGGGGGGACTCCTACAATGAGCAGTTCTTC	CATNPMGGDSYNEQFF	TRBJ2-1	TRBD2	-	TRBV15
TGTGCCAGCAGCAGGAGATCAGGTGCAACTAATGAAAAACTGTTTTTT	CASSRRSGATNEKLFF	TRBJ1-4	-	many	TRBV7-8
TGCGCCAGCAGCCCCGAGGTCACAGATACGCAGTATTTT	CASSPEVTDTQYF	TRBJ2-3	-	many	TRBV5-1
TGTGCCAGCAGTTTGGGGACACCTCACACTGAAGCTTTCTTT	CASSLGTPHTEAFF	TRBJ1-1	-	many	TRBV12-3/TRBV12-4
TGTGCCAGCAGTTTCCGCCGGGACTCCAGCTGGGTCTTC	CASSFRRDSSWVF	TRBJ2-1	-	many	TRBV28
TGTGCCAGCATCTACGCGGGGCACAACGGGGAGCTGTTTTTT	CASIYAGHNGELFF	TRBJ2-2	-	-	TRBV6-2/TRBV6-3
TGTGCCATCAGTACCTTGGGGGATATCTACGAGCAGTACTTC	CAISTLGDIYEQYF	TRBJ2-7	-	many	TRBV10-3
TGTGCCAGCAGTCCCCCACAGGGGGCCTCTGGGGCCAACGTCCTGACTTTC	CASSPPQGASGANVLTF	TRBJ2-6	TRBD1	few	TRBV12-3/TRBV12-4
TGTGCCAGCTCACGACAAGGGCAGACCAACACCGGGGAGCTGTTTTTT	CASSRQGQTNTGELFF	TRBJ2-2	-	-	TRBV18
TGCAGTGCAAGGGACAGGGGTGAAAAACTGTTTTTT	CSARDRGEKLFF	TRBJ1-4	TRBD1	many	TRBV20-1
TGCAGCGTTGAGTCCGATGGCTACACCTTC	CSVESDGYTF	TRBJ1-2	-	many	TRBV29-1
TGTGCCAGCAGCTTTGCGACGGGATCCCAAGAGACCCAGTACTTC	CASSFATGSQETQYF	TRBJ2-5	-	few	TRBV7-9
TGTGCCAGCAGCGTAGATACAGGGAGGGGCTACACCTTC	CASSVDTGRGYTF	TRBJ1-2	-	few	TRBV9
TGTGCCAGCAGTGAATCCGGGGGCTTAGGATCCCTCCACTTT	CASSESGGLGSLHF	TRBJ1-6	-	many	TRBV25-1
TGCAGCGGACAGGGCCCGAACACCGGGGAGCTGTTTTTT	CSGQGPNTGELFF	TRBJ2-2	TRBD1	-	TRBV20-1
TGCGCCAGCAGGCCGACACTAGCTTCTGAGCAGTTCTTC	CASRPTLASEQFF	TRBJ2-1	-	many	TRBV10-2
TGTGCCAGCAGCCCGGGCTTAGGGGGGGAGACCCAGTACTTC	CASSPGLGGETQYF	TRBJ2-5	-	many	TRBV7-2
TGTGCCAGCAGCTTGGACACGGATGAAAAACTGTTTTTT	CASSLDTDEKLFF	TRBJ1-4	-	few	TRBV5-6
TGTGCCAGCAGTTACACCCGCGGGTCTATTTCCAATTCACCCCTCCACTTT	CASSYTRGSISNSPLHF	TRBJ1-6	-	many	TRBV6-5
TGCGCCAGCAGCGAGGTGGGGACCGCGAACACTGAAGCTTTCTTT	CASSEVGTANTEAFF	TRBJ1-1	-	many	TRBV5-1
TGTGCCAGCAGTTACTCAGGGAATTCACCCCTCCACTTT	CASSYSGNSPLHF	TRBJ1-6	-	many	TRBV6-5
TGTGCCAGCAGTCCGGATTTGCCTGGGGCCAACGTCCTGACTTTC	CASSPDLPGANVLTF	TRBJ2-6	-	many	TRBV5-6